A selection of T cell receptor beta chains follows, all from one sample in a study of T cell changes during pregnancy in multiple sclerosis. Only in-frame clones appear in the TCRdb table, and some are missing; sequencing was by immunoSEQ multiplex PCR. The table records approximately 49,000 clones, approximately 85% of them present only once. The specimen was CD4+ T cells from peripheral blood mononuclear cells, collected in the second trimester of pregnancy. These receptors were taken from a female donor with multiple sclerosis, enrolled in a pregnancy study. Both conserved end residues are trimmed from each CDR3.

J gene | V gene | CDR3 protein
TRBJ2-3 | TRBV10-1 | ATSGLAGGLSTDTQY
TRBJ2-7 | TRBV30 | AWSVYGPPTREQY
TRBJ1-1 | TRBV7-7 | ASSPLEESYEAF
TRBJ2-2 | TRBV4-3 | ASSQDGATGELF
TRBJ2-5 | TRBV2 | ASTPSAQETQY
TRBJ1-1 | TRBV18 | ASSPGQANTEAF
TRBJ2-7 | TRBV6-5 | ASSYGGLTTYEQY
TRBJ2-2 | TRBV7-9 | ALTSGNTGELF
TRBJ2-7 | TRBV5-1 | ASSLDGHFSYEQY
TRBJ2-7 | TRBV19 | ASRGLAGTTDYYEQY
TRBJ2-1 | TRBV6-5 | ASSYQRTSNEQF
TRBJ1-6 | TRBV4-1 | ASSQGRGNSPLH
TRBJ2-5 | TRBV18 | ASSPRTGGYETQY
TRBJ2-5 | TRBV5-1 | ASSWATGQGAGETQY
TRBJ2-2 | TRBV19 | ASRSGTANTGELF
TRBJ1-4 | TRBV7-9 | ASSLSRGNTNEKLF
TRBJ1-5 | TRBV19 | ASPTGIGVSNQPQH
TRBJ2-2 | TRBV19 | ASSLDTYTGELF
TRBJ2-1 | TRBV7-3 | ASSRKRDPNEQF
TRBJ1-4 | TRBV19 | ASSSGGGTYEKLF
TRBJ1-1 | TRBV29-1 | SVVTTHTEAF
TRBJ1-1 | TRBV2 | ASLLYMNTEAF
TRBJ2-1 | TRBV5-1 | ASSFRDSIEQF
TRBJ2-5 | TRBV7-6 | ASSLSGGKTQY
TRBJ1-2 | TRBV28 | ASRSTGNGYT
TRBJ1-1 | TRBV6-5 | ASRSGGWVTEAF
TRBJ2-1 | TRBV27 | ASSLNAYYNEQF
TRBJ1-3 | TRBV9 | ASSQGLGNTIY
TRBJ2-1 | TRBV29-1 | SVVGVLYNEQF
TRBJ2-3 | TRBV28 | ASSLGTSGPWDTQY
TRBJ1-2 | TRBV5-5 | ASSLGGSAYGYT
TRBJ2-3 | TRBV30 | AWRMTGDGTQY
TRBJ1-1 | TRBV2 | ASSERGGTEAF
TRBJ2-4 | TRBV25-1 | ASSEYPPRGKNIQY
TRBJ2-2 | TRBV19 | ASSTGGGPGELF
TRBJ1-5 | TRBV7-9 | ASSLWGVESNQPQH
TRBJ2-7 | TRBV4-1 | ASSQGTSGRNEQY
TRBJ1-5 | TRBV19 | ASSISPQGKQPQH
TRBJ2-5 | TRBV29-1 | SVAQAETQY